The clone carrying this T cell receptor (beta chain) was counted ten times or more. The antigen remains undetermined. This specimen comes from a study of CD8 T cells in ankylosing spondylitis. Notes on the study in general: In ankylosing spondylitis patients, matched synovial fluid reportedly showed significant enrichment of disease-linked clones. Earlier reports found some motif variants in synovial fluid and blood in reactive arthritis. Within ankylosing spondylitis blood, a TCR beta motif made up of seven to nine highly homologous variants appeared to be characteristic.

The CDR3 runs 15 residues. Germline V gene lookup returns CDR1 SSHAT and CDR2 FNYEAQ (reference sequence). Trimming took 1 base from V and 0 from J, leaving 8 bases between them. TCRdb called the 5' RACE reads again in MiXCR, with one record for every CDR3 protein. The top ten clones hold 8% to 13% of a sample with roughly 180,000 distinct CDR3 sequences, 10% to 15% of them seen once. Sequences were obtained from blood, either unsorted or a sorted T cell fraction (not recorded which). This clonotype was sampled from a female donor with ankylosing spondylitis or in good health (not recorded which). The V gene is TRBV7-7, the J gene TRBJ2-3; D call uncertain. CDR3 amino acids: CASSLGDSSTDTQYF. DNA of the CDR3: TGTGCCAGCAGCTTAGGGGATTCCAGCACAGATACGCAGTATTTT.